This record covers a single T cell receptor (beta chain). As to time point: pre-reinfection, 55 to 20 weeks before reinfection detection. Sorted cells were sequenced directly ex vivo without any in vitro expansion. This sample was included in a study of memory CD8 T cells in hepatitis C reinfection. Germline V gene data show CDR1 as MNHNS and CDR2 as SASEGT. The CDR3 is made up of 13 amino acids. V was trimmed by 3 bases and J by 6 bases, leaving 6 bases between them. Profiled with immunoSEQ multiplex PCR; TCRdb holds only in-frame clones, not every one. Of 6,400 or so clones listed, 80% to 90% were seen once; the top ten hold under 25%.

The chain employs TRBV6-1 and TRBJ1-6; D is ambiguous. The sequence came from a man aged 50 or older with hepatitis C virus infection. The source material was naive CD8+ T cells sorted from blood. For the CDR3, the DNA is TGTGCCAGCAGTGATAGCGGTAATTCACCCCTCCACTTT. Translating it yields CASSDSGNSPLHF.